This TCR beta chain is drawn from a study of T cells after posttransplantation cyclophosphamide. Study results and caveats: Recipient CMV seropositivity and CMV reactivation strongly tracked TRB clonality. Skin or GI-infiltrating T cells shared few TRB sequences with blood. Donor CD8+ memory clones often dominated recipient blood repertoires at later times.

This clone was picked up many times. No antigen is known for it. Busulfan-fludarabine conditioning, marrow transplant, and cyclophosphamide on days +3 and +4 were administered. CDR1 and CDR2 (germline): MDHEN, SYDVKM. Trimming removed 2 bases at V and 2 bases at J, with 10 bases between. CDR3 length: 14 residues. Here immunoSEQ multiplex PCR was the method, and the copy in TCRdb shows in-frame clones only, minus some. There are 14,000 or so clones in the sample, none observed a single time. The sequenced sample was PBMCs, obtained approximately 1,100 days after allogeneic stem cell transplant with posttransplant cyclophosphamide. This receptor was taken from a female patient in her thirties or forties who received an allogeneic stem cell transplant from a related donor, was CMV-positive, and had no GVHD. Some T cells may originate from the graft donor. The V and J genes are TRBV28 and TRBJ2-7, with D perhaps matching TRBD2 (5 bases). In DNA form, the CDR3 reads TGTGCCAGCAGTTTAAGGACTCTTACCTACGAGCAGTACTTC. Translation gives CASSLRTLTYEQYF. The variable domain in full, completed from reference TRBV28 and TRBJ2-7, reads DVKVTQSSRYLVKRTGEKVFLECVQDMDHENMFWYRQDPGLGLRLIYFSYDVKMKEKGDIPEGYSVSREKKERFSLILESASTNQTSMYLCASSLRTLTYEQYFGPGTRLTVT.